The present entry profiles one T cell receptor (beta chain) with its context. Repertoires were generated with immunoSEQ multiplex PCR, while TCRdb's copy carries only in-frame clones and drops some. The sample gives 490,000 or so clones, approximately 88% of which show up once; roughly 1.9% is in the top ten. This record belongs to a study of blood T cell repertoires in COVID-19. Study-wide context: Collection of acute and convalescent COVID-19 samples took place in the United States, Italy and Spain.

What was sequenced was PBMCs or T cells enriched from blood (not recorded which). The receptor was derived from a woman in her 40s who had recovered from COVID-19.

The CDR3 reads CASSQDRDLQGGDEKLFF. CDR3 sequence (DNA): TGCGCCAGCAGCCAAGACCGAGACTTACAGGGAGGGGATGAAAAACTGTTTTTT. J is TRBJ1-4 and V is TRBV4-3; possible D gene TRBD1, 6 bases. CDR1 and CDR2 from the germline V gene are LGHNA and YSLEER. The CDR3 totals 18 residues. The ends were cut back, 0 bases at V and 6 bases at J, with 20 bases in the middle.